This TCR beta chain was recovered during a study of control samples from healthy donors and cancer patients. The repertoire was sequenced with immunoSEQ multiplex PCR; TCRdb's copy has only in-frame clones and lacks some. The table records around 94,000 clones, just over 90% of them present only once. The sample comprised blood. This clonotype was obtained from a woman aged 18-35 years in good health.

CDR3 nucleotides: TGTGCCACCAGTGATAACAGTGCAATCTATCAGCCCCAGCATTTT. This encodes CATSDNSAIYQPQHF. The chain employs TRBV24-1 and TRBJ1-5, with unresolved D. CDR1 is KGHDR, CDR2 SFDVKD, per germline. V gave up 3 bases and J gave up 5 bases, with 13 bases separating them. The CDR3 consists of 15 residues.